What follows describes a single TCR beta chain. The antigen this receptor binds is unknown. No much larger clonotype is one base removed from it; base qualities were not supplied. V is cut back by 4 bases and J by 0 bases, with 2 bases in the junction unmatched. The germline V gene encodes CDR1 WNHNN and CDR2 SYGVQD (reference sequence). From the cysteine up to the phenylalanine, the CDR3 has a length of 15 residues. Only the CDR3 part of the read is kept: 45 bases, read in frame from the first base. These data are taken from a study of blood T cells in healthy people across ages (dated by TCRdb to between 2014 and 2017). About the study as a whole: In model experiments, template switching captured roughly one uniquely barcoded TCR beta cDNA molecule for every two T cells. The study measured age-related changes in TCR beta repertoire diversity using deep sequencing normalized with unique cDNA molecular identifiers. Donors were grouped into four age groups: young (average 16 years), middle-aged (39), aged (around 56) and long-lived (less than 85). To avoid experimental bias, donors of different ages were spread randomly across the sequencing lanes. Two additional independent replicas of 1 million unique cDNA reads from the same blood draw were analyzed for two donors (one aged 18 to 30 and one aged 80 or older).

The approximately 39 donors, aged about 6 to 95 years, were systemically healthy Caucasian individuals from Russia. Each donor gave 8 to 10 milliliters of peripheral blood, drawn into EDTA-treated Vacutainer tubes. Ficoll-Paque density-gradient centrifugation was used to isolate PBMCs, with at least 7 million per sample. Total RNA, at least 6 micrograms per sample, was extracted from PBMCs with Trizol reagent. For every donor, flow cytometry on a PBMC aliquot measured the percentage of naive CD45RAhigh/CD27high T cells. Library preparation employed 5' RACE. The sample was run on an Illumina HiSeq 2500. A second about 6 to 11 cycle PCR used a sample-barcoded 5' primer and a J-beta primer mix. A unique molecular identifier was introduced onto each TCR beta cDNA molecule by a template-switch 5' adaptor carrying 12 random nucleotides. Each sample yielded at least 2.5 million CDR3-containing paired-end reads. All of the RNA was converted into first-strand cDNA using the Mint cDNA synthesis kit, with a TRBC-specific oligonucleotide serving as the primer. Following uracil-DNA glycosylase treatment, all cDNA underwent a first 18-cycle PCR with the universal primers M1SS and BC2_uni_R. In the paper's pipeline: For normalization, 1 million high-quality reads, each with a distinct molecular identifier, were randomly selected from each sample. Reads sharing molecular identifiers were discarded rather than binned into consensus sequences. MiTCR, run with a Q25 quality threshold and the strictest error-elimination algorithm, handled CDR3 identification, clonotype clustering and error correction. A nonparametric unseen species model using Euler transformation provided a lower-bound estimate of total TCR beta diversity. Using fastp trimming at Q25 and MiXCR clonotype assembly, TCRdb reanalyzed the public sequencing data and kept in-frame beta chains. Rows are unified per CDR3 protein, each entry keeping the most common DNA and genes. The V and J calls and clone size are TCRdb's, not the authors'. The sample contains some 730,000 distinct CDR3 sequences, about a fifth of them found a single time. 22% of the sample comes from the top ten.

Study-wide conclusions, independent of this receptor: Observed TCR beta diversity per million T cells fell roughly linearly with age, and a significant reduction was already apparent by age around 40. Compared with the aged group, the long-lived group had more naive CD4+ T cells, fewer expanded clones and increased TCR diversity, a pattern suggesting age selection. Estimates of total diversity based on one million sequenced T cells were regarded as lower bounds and as underestimates. Because donor CMV infection status was unknown, age-related changes in expanded clonotypes were potentially confounded. A strong correlation was found between observed TCR beta diversity and the percentage of naive T cells measured by flow cytometry. Bulk unsorted PBMC profiling prevented conclusive comparison of naive and antigen-experienced compartments.

This sequence was found in a man between 65 and 85 years old in good health. Sequencing input: blood. The V gene is TRBV10-1 and the J gene is TRBJ2-3; 9 nucleotides in the junction match TRBD1. The DNA reads as follows: TGCGCCAGCAGTGCAGGACAGGGGAGCACAGATACGCAGTATTTT. This encodes CASSAGQGSTDTQYF.